These 25 T cell receptor beta chains were all obtained from the same sample, sequenced in a study of tissue T cells after allogeneic stem cell transplantation. Libraries were prepared by immunoSEQ multiplex PCR; TCRdb keeps only in-frame clonotypes and omits some of them. The sample shows some 3,200 clones, about 42% of them seen only once. Described time point: mouse harvest day 14 after allogeneic transplant. Mouse grafts combined 10^7 T-cell-depleted bone marrow cells with 10^6 splenic CD5+ T cells. Sequenced input: gut tissue. The receptors stem from a female BALB/c mouse given C57BL/6 T cells with graft-versus-host disease after an allogeneic hematopoietic cell transplant.

In its sample, this clone was seen a few times. Gene names and germline match the mouse. The read ends 1 residue early relative to the CDR3; the germline J gene fills the gap. The chain recombines TRBV3 with TRBJ2-5; 9 bases align to TRBD1. V was clipped by 1 base and J by 9 bases; unmatched bases: 5. CDR3 length: 14 amino acids. Germline V lookup: CDR1 SNHLY, CDR2 FYNGKV (reference sequence). CDR3 DNA (partial): TGTGCCAGCAGCTTAGAGGGACAGGGCGGTACCCAGTAC. This encodes CASSLEGQGGTQY. The whole CDR3 sequence is CASSLEGQGGTQYF.

With regard to this clone: Germline and genes: mouse. The read stops 1 residue short of the end of the CDR3; the missing end is completed from the germline J gene. V gene TRBV26 combines with J gene TRBJ2-4; D might be TRBD1 (5 bases). The ends were cut back, 3 bases at V and 4 bases at J, with 8 bases in the middle. The length of the CDR3 is 13 residues. Looked up from germline, CDR1 is KGHPV and CDR2 is FQNQEV (reference sequence). CDR3 loop: CASSLDRKNTLYF. CDR3 DNA, as far as it was read: TGTGCCAGCAGTCTTGACAGAAAAAACACCTTGTAC.

With regard to this clone: Mouse names are used for the genes. The CDR3 is cut off 1 residue early in the read; its end comes from the germline J gene. The chain has TRBV26 and TRBJ1-6; perhaps TRBD1 as D (5 bases). TRBJ1-6 is an ORF; its function is uncertain. This CDR3 is built from 14 residues. Per the germline V gene, CDR1 is KGHPV and CDR2 is FQNQEV (reference sequence). Between the trimmed V and J ends, which lost 6 bases and 4 bases, there was a span of 10 bases. The CDR3 bases that were read are TGTGCCAGCAGCCTGGACACATATAATTCGCCCCTCTAC. This gives the protein CASSLDTYNSPLY. The full-length CDR3 reads as CASSLDTYNSPLYF.

This clone has more than one count but fewer than ten. Mouse names are used for the genes. The read halts 1 residue ahead of the CDR3 end, with the missing end drawn from the germline J gene. The rearrangement links TRBV26 to TRBJ2-7; 7 bases fit TRBD2. The germline V gene has CDR1 KGHPV and CDR2 FQNQEV (reference sequence). Losses at the gene ends were 1 base for V and 6 bases for J; bases not matched to a gene: 3. The CDR3 totals 13 residues. CDR3 in amino acids: CASSLWGGVEQYF. Incomplete CDR3 DNA: TGTGCCAGCAGTCTGTGGGGGGGGGTTGAACAGTAC. Together with reference TRBV26 and TRBJ2-7, the CDR3 gives the full variable domain: NSKVIQTPRYLVKGQGQKAKMRCIPEKGHPVVFWYQQNKNNEFKFLINFQNQEVLQQIDMTEKRFSAECPSNSPCSLEIQSSEAGDSALYLCASSLWGGVEQYFGPGTRLTVL.

The sample holds a few counts of this clone. Genes and germline come from the mouse. Read data end 1 residue before the CDR3 end; the end is taken from the germline J gene. The chain employs TRBV13-2 and TRBJ1-4; a possible D gene is TRBD1 (6 bases). V was trimmed by 5 bases and J by 3 bases, leaving 11 bases between them. The CDR3 runs to 14 residues. Germline V lookup: CDR1 NNHNN, CDR2 SYGAGS (reference sequence). The DNA read from the CDR3 is TGTGCCAGCGGCCCCGGGACAACCAACGAAAGATTATTT. Its translation: CASGPGTTNERLF. The CDR3 as a whole reads CASGPGTTNERLFF.

With respect to this clone: Here the gene names and germline are mouse. The read stops 1 residue short of the end of the CDR3; the missing end is completed from the germline J gene. The chain combines TRBV26 with TRBJ2-5, with 8 bases matching TRBD1. The CDR3 spans 14 residues. V lost 3 bases to trimming and J lost 3 bases; unmatched junction nucleotides: 2. Germline CDR1 is KGHPV and CDR2 is FQNQEV (reference sequence). The sequenced CDR3 bases are TGTGCCAGCAGTCTTTGGGACAGGCAAGACACCCAGTAC. Amino acids: CASSLWDRQDTQY. Given in full, the CDR3 is CASSLWDRQDTQYF.

This clone was counted only a few times. Gene names and germline match the mouse. The read ends 1 residue before the CDR3 terminus; that terminus is restored from the germline J gene. The chain has TRBV26 and TRBJ1-2; D remains unclear. The CDR3 contains 12 residues. V lost 2 bases and J 2 bases, leaving 3 bases between the germline ends. Looked up from germline, CDR1 is KGHPV and CDR2 is FQNQEV (reference sequence). This chain's CDR3 is CASSLGNSDYTF. The DNA read from the CDR3 is TGTGCCAGCAGTCTGGGGAACTCCGACTACACC.

The sample holds a few counts of this clone. Here the gene names and germline are mouse. The sequenced fragment ends 1 residue before the CDR3 boundary, so the rest is inferred from the germline J gene. This sequence joins TRBV26 and TRBJ1-3; no reliable D call. V was cut by 3 bases and J by 0 bases, with 6 bases left in between. This CDR3 spans 14 amino acids. In germline, CDR1 is KGHPV, CDR2 FQNQEV (reference sequence). CDR3 bases read: TGTGCCAGCAGTCTTACCCATTCTGGAAATACGCTCTAT. Translating it yields CASSLTHSGNTLY. The CDR3, in full, reads CASSLTHSGNTLYF.

This clone was seen a single time. The germline and genes are mouse ones. The read terminates 1 residue before the CDR3 end, so the remaining end is supplied by the germline J gene. The chain combines TRBV13-3 with TRBJ1-1; 10 bases are shared with TRBD1. CDR1 is NNHDY and CDR2 is SYVADS in the germline V gene. The CDR3 sequence is 16 residues long. With V trimmed by 1 base and J by 1 base, 4 bases remained unmatched. This CDR3 reads CASSDLDRGRNTEVFF. Incomplete CDR3 DNA: TGTGCCAGCAGTGATCTGGACAGGGGGAGGAACACAGAAGTCTTC.

Concerning this clone: Gene names follow the mouse nomenclature. The read stops 1 residue short of the end of the CDR3; the missing end is completed from the germline J gene. The chain has TRBV23 and TRBJ2-5; the table gives TRBD1 as D, unverified against the DNA. Germline loops: CDR1 KGHTA, CDR2 FQNQQP. The CDR3 sequence is 13 residues long. CDR3 bases read: TGCTCCAGCAGTCGCAGGGGGCAAGACACCCAGTAC. Translation gives CSSSRRGQDTQY. The full CDR3 reads CSSSRRGQDTQYF.

Worth noting for this clone: Gene names denote mouse genes. The read ends 1 residue shy of where the CDR3 ends; the end is completed using the germline J gene. This chain uses TRBV26 with TRBJ2-4, with D possibly being TRBD2 (6 bases). CDR1 is KGHPV and CDR2 is FQNQEV in the germline V gene (reference sequence). V shed 7 bases and J shed 0 bases, with 11 bases lying between them. CDR3 length equals 14 residues. The CDR3 is CASMRTASQNTLYF. CDR3 DNA (partial): TGTGCCAGCATGAGGACTGCTAGTCAAAACACCTTGTAC.

This clone qualifies as medium-sized. Genes and germline come from the mouse. The read ends 1 residue shy of where the CDR3 ends; the end is completed using the germline J gene. The chain carries TRBV16 and TRBJ2-3; 9 bases match TRBD2. V was clipped by 5 bases and J by 0 bases; unmatched bases: 3. The germline V gene has CDR1 SGHSA and CDR2 FRNQAP. CDR3 length: 15 amino acids. The CDR3 here is CASSRLGASAETLYF. The sequenced part of the CDR3 DNA is TGTGCAAGCAGCCGACTGGGGGCTAGTGCAGAAACGCTGTAT.

For this clone: Each gene name is a mouse one. The observed sequence ends 1 residue before the CDR3 terminus, with the missing tail filled in from the germline J gene. The rearrangement joins TRBV15 to TRBJ1-1; D call uncertain. Germline assignment: CDR1 SGHND and CDR2 FRSKSL. The CDR3 sequence is 13 residues long. Trimming took 3 bases from V and 1 from J, leaving 6 bases between them. This CDR3 reads CASSLGKNTEVFF. The part of the CDR3 DNA that was read is TGTGCCAGCAGTTTGGGCAAAAACACAGAAGTCTTC.

Remarks on this clone: The listed genes are named as in mouse. The read stops 1 residue short of the end of the CDR3; the missing end is completed from the germline J gene. The gene calls are TRBV19 and TRBJ2-2, with 8 nucleotides matching TRBD1. This CDR3 is 16 amino acids long. The trim removed 2 bases at V and 4 bases at J, leaving 7 bases unmatched. The germline CDR1 and CDR2 sequences are FNHDT and SITEND (reference sequence). This chain's CDR3 is CASSIPGQGSTGQLYF. The sequenced CDR3 bases are TGTGCCAGCAGTATCCCCGGACAGGGAAGCACCGGGCAGCTCTAC.

This clone ranks as large. The gene names here belong to mouse. The read terminates 1 residue ahead of where the CDR3 ends, so the germline J gene completes it. V gene TRBV14 combines with J gene TRBJ2-4; D is unclear. Trimming shortened V by 5 bases and J by 1 base, and 8 bases separated the two germline ends. Germline CDR1 is SGHDT and CDR2 is FRDEAV. This CDR3 is 13 amino acids long. CDR3 protein: CASSPGGQNTLYF. Incomplete CDR3 DNA: TGTGCCAGCAGCCCCGGGGGTCAAAACACCTTGTAC.

Of note for this clone: Each gene name is a mouse one. The observed sequence ends 1 residue before the CDR3 terminus, with the missing tail filled in from the germline J gene. This chain joins TRBV12-2 and TRBJ2-3; 9 bases are shared with TRBD2. This CDR3 spans 16 amino acids. CDR1 is SGHLS, CDR2 HYDKME, per germline. V shed 0 bases, J shed 0 bases, and the junction held 3 bases outside the gene matches. The CDR3 sequence is CASSLAGGGSAETLYF. CDR3 DNA, as far as it was read: TGTGCCAGCTCTCTCGCTGGGGGGGGGAGTGCAGAAACGCTGTAT. Drawing the rest from reference TRBV12-2 and TRBJ2-3, the complete variable domain is NSGVVQSPRYIIKGKGERSILKCIPISGHLSVAWYQQTQGQELKFFIQHYDKMERDKGNLPSRFSVQQFDDYHSEMNMSALELEDSAVYFCASSLAGGGSAETLYFGSGTRLTVL.

A remark on this clone: The genes are named according to mouse. The DNA read from the CDR3 is TGTGCTAGCAGTTTCTGGGGCACCTTGTAC. The encoded protein is CASSFWGTLY. From start to end, the CDR3 is CASSFWGTLYF. J is TRBJ2-4 and V is TRBV29; tentative D call: TRBD2 (6 bases). The read ends 1 residue shy of where the CDR3 ends; the end is completed using the germline J gene. The CDR3 contains 11 residues. The ends were cut back, 3 bases at V and 8 bases at J, with 6 bases in the middle. CDR1 is MSHET, CDR2 SYDVDS, per germline.

This clone was seen a few times. Germline and genes here are mouse. The read ends 1 residue shy of where the CDR3 ends; the end is completed using the germline J gene. This chain uses TRBV26 with TRBJ1-1; tentative D call: TRBD1 (6 bases). This CDR3 spans 13 amino acids. Germline V lookup: CDR1 KGHPV, CDR2 FQNQEV (reference sequence). V dropped 4 bases and J dropped 0 bases, with 6 bases sitting between them. The covered CDR3 bases are TGTGCCAGCAGTCGGACAGCAAACACAGAAGTCTTC. It is translated as CASSRTANTEVF. The whole CDR3 region reads CASSRTANTEVFF.

This clone was detected a few times. Germline and genes: mouse. The read gets to within 1 residue of the CDR3 end, and the germline J gene fills in the rest. The V gene is TRBV16, the J gene TRBJ2-1, with 9 bases matching TRBD2. Germline trimming cut 2 bases from V and 8 bases from J; bases unmatched to any gene: 4. The V gene's germline CDR1 is SGHSA and CDR2 FRNQAP. This CDR3 comprises 14 residues. The covered CDR3 bases are TGTGCAAGCAGCTTAAAACTGGGGGGCTCTGAGCAGTTC. Amino acids: CASSLKLGGSEQF. The full-length CDR3 reads as CASSLKLGGSEQFF.

On this clone: Mouse gene names and germline throughout. Read coverage stops 1 residue before the CDR3 terminus; the germline J gene supplies the remainder. This chain links TRBV15 with TRBJ1-1, with TRBD1 matching over 8 bases. The CDR3 totals 14 residues. Germline V gene sequence: CDR1 SGHND, CDR2 FRSKSL. The trim removed 3 bases at V and 1 base at J, leaving 1 base unmatched. CDR3 bases read: TGTGCCAGCAGTTTGCAGGGGGCGAACACAGAAGTCTTC. Translating it yields CASSLQGANTEVF. The entire CDR3 protein is CASSLQGANTEVFF.

In this sample, this clone turned up a few times. Any gene name here is a mouse gene name. The CDR3 goes on 1 residue after the read ends, and that part is filled in from the germline J gene. This chain joins TRBV16 and TRBJ2-7; D not resolved. Germline CDR1 reads SGHSA; CDR2 reads FRNQAP. There are 11 residues in the CDR3. V gave up 0 bases and J gave up 6 bases, with 3 bases separating them. The CDR3 protein is CASSLDGEQYF. The covered CDR3 bases are TGTGCAAGCAGCTTAGATGGTGAACAGTAC.

This clone has only a few counts. This may arise from a read error, as a much more abundant clone is one base away. The genes are named according to mouse. Other DNA sequences from this sample encode an identical CDR3 as well. This chain's CDR3 is CASSLGDRGYEQYF. The covered CDR3 bases are TGTGCCAGCAGTCTGGGGGACAGGGGATATGAACAGTAC. The V gene is TRBV26, the J gene TRBJ2-7; TRBD1 agrees at 10 bases. The missing CDR3 end, 1 residue past where the read stops, is filled in from the germline J gene. The germline CDR1 and CDR2 sequences are KGHPV and FQNQEV (reference sequence). This CDR3 is built from 14 residues. V shed 2 bases and J 4 bases; nucleotides not matched to a gene: 2.

About this clone: Genes and germline come from the mouse. The read stops 1 residue short of the end of the CDR3; the missing end is completed from the germline J gene. This chain connects TRBV12-2 to TRBJ1-4; D is ambiguous. Trimming removed 4 bases from V and 0 bases from J, with 8 bases in between. Germline assignment: CDR1 SGHLS and CDR2 HYDKME. The CDR3 has 14 amino acids. The DNA read from the CDR3 is TGTGCCAGCTCGCGGGCCTTTTCCAACGAAAGATTATTT. It is translated as CASSRAFSNERLF. The entire CDR3 sequence reads CASSRAFSNERLFF.

A remark on this clone: All gene names here are mouse names. Coverage ceases 1 residue before the CDR3 finishes, and the germline J gene fills in the end. The chain joins TRBV13-2 to TRBJ1-1; TRBD1 matches at 9 bases. Germline CDR1 and CDR2: NNHNN and SYGAGS (reference sequence). Losses at the gene ends were 2 bases for V and 3 bases for J; bases not matched to a gene: 5. This CDR3 is 15 amino acids long. The CDR3 reads CASGERGTGHTEVFF. CDR3 bases read: TGTGCCAGCGGTGAGAGGGGGACAGGGCACACAGAAGTCTTC.

This clone was recorded once. The gene symbols are mouse symbols. The read gets to within 1 residue of the CDR3 end, and the germline J gene fills in the rest. The chain links TRBV16 to TRBJ2-4; 10 nucleotides line up with TRBD2. Trimming removed 0 bases from V and 2 bases from J; junction bases left unmatched: 5. Germline CDR1 and CDR2: SGHSA and FRNQAP. This CDR3 spans 17 amino acids. CDR3 sequence reads: CASSLDDGLGDQNTLYF. The part of the CDR3 DNA that was read is TGTGCAAGCAGCTTAGATGACGGACTGGGGGATCAAAACACCTTGTAC.